This paragraph reports one T cell receptor beta chain. Its antigen specificity is not known. Base-call qualities are not available, and no considerably larger clone is one nucleotide away. The library was produced with the immunoSEQ multiplex PCR assay. For most patients, high-throughput TCR-beta CDR3 sequencing of genomic DNA was performed by Adaptive Biotechnologies. The study's own analysis went as follows. TCR sequencing data were retrieved from Adaptive's ImmunoSEQ software for 15 to 20 patients, whereas a few other patients were processed with MiXCR and VDJtools. CDR3 nucleotide sequences shared between donor and recipient were removed because their origin could not be assigned. To be classed as alloreactive, a clone needed at least 2-fold expansion over unstimulated cells and a minimum CFSE-low frequency of 0.002% (template counts) or 0.001% (read counts). Clones detected in sequenced pre-transplant spleen, lymph node, or MLR CFSE-low populations of the donor or recipient were defined as mappable. Cumulative frequency of alloreactive clones was calculated as a percentage of all sequences weighted by copy number. Sourced from immuneACCESS, this table was stored by TCRdb with only in-frame sequences that have V and J called. A share of the clones is absent; for the studies checked, an unresolved V gene accounts for under half, and the remainder has no known explanation. V and J calls plus clone size are reproduced from that table; the DNA served to infer D and trimming. Present in this sample are about 97,000 clones, 75% to 95% of which were seen just once. The ten biggest clones cover about 16% of the sample.

The data stem from a study of graft-versus-host responses after intestinal transplantation (dated by TCRdb to the early 2020s). In terms of the full investigation: The transplants that recipients received were multivisceral, liver-intestinal, or isolated intestinal. Every recipient was given anti-thymocyte globulin induction, then maintenance tacrolimus and steroids for approximately 3 years. After intestinal transplantation, graft-versus-host and host-versus-graft alloreactive T cell clones in the graft, circulation and bone marrow were tracked using bulk TCR-beta CDR3 sequencing. Alloreactive clones were identified by sequencing pre-transplant mixed lymphocyte reaction products and comparing them with unstimulated pre-transplant donor and recipient T cells. The cohort enrolled approximately 24 intestinal transplant recipients, one of whom was a retransplant, and a few patients without pretransplant specimens were excluded. A peak of at least 4% donor T cells among recipient peripheral blood mononuclear cells was the definition used for donor T cell macrochimerism. Samples from a few later patients were sequenced in-house on an Illumina MiSeq with MiXCR processing rather than by the commercial service.

Study-wide findings and limitations: Early after transplant, declines in HvG clones were associated with peak levels of circulating GvH clones. The conclusions were limited by the relatively low number and heterogeneity of the intestinal transplant patients. GvH clones turned up in recipient bone marrow, with some appearing earlier in ileal mucosa or blood, a pattern consistent with an intestinal mucosal origin. In the allografts of patients with donor T cell macrochimerism, GvH to HvG T cell clonal ratios were high.

In the first month after transplant, blood samples were collected up to 4 times, and after that at least monthly when available. The source material was PBMCs, sampled roughly 68 weeks after intestinal transplant. This sequence originates from a human patient who received an intestinal transplant, so some T cells may come from the graft donor.

The base sequence is TGTGCCAGCAGTGCCCAGGGATTCGAAGCTTTCTTT. Translated, this is CASSAQGFEAFF. This chain is built from TRBV25-1 and TRBJ1-1, with a tentative D gene TRBD1 over 5 matching bases. The trim is 4 bases for V and 8 bases for J, with a gap of 11 bases between the germline ends. The germline V gene provides CDR1 MGHDK and CDR2 SYGVNS. The CDR3 covers 12 residues, taking in both the cysteine and the phenylalanine. The DNA shown is the 36-base CDR3, in frame from base 1.